This entry concerns a single T cell receptor (beta chain). This clonotype appeared many times. Its antigen remains unidentified. No clone much larger than this one lies a single base away; base qualities are absent. Receptor amplification or capture employed 5' RACE. TCRdb names NextSeq 500 as the instrument used. To allow correction of PCR and sequencing errors, the TCR library protocol tagged every TCR cDNA molecule with a unique molecular identifier. Per the authors' processing: Decombinator tools were used for TCR identification, UMI-based error correction and CDR3 extraction. Expanded TCRs were defined as those above a frequency of 2 per 1,000, corresponding to the top 1% of the tumor frequency distribution. Each repertoire was subsampled 100 times to 5,000 TCRs, after which Renyi diversity was computed with the R vegan package. To build CDR3 similarity networks, amino acid triplet string-kernel similarity was used, and CDR3s were connected when their pairwise similarity was above 0.82. TCRdb reprocessed the public reads (quality trimming at Q25 with fastp, clone calling with MiXCR) and kept in-frame beta chains. Rows with a matching CDR3 protein are joined into one entry that keeps the most common DNA and genes. V and J calls and clone size were set by TCRdb, not the authors. This sample has over 7,500 distinct CDR3 sequences in its table, and over 7.5% of those were observed once. Approximately 46% of the sample comes from the top ten.

This entry is derived from a study of spatial heterogeneity in lung cancer (dated by TCRdb to between 2018 and 2021). Regarding the research as a whole: More beta-chain than alpha-chain transcripts were consistently detected, likely reflecting higher beta-chain transcript abundance. In the raw uncorrected reads, each unique combination of TCR and UMI appeared on average more than ten times. In non-small cell lung cancer, the study made a quantitative comparison of TCR alpha and beta repertoires among multiple tumor regions, matched nontumor lung and blood. Nonsynonymous mutation counts, determined by whole-exome sequencing of tumor tissue, were related to features of the TCR repertoire. Both alpha and beta chains were TCR-sequenced in 200 to 250 tumor regions, approximately 64 matched nontumor lung samples and around 54 PBMC samples obtained at surgery. Study-wide conclusions, independent of this receptor: Confirming at a functional level the hypothesis that regional TCRs recognize regional mutations was considered to require additional single-cell paired TCR alpha and beta sequencing. Ubiquitous expanded tumor TCRs were found in blood more often at tumor resection than at routine follow-up.

Per the publication, the time point label means: sample taken at primary tumor resection. Samples were obtained from approximately 72 patients with early-stage, untreated non-small cell lung cancer from the lung TRACERx cohort. Whole RNA extracted from tumor and nontumor lung tissue, or from cryopreserved PBMC samples, was used for TCR sequencing without cell sorting. Patients were selected for TCR sequencing only if sufficient RNA was available from at least two tumor regions. Looking up the germline V gene yields CDR1 SGHDN and CDR2 FVKESK. The CDR3 measures 17 amino acids from cysteine to phenylalanine. Only the CDR3 DNA is retained, 51 bases long and in frame from the first base. The germline V and J ends show losses of 4 bases and 5 bases respectively, and no gene match explains 9 bases of the junction.

The chain is encoded by TRBV14 joined to TRBJ2-2, with 11 bases aligning to TRBD1. The source is a male donor with early-stage non-small cell lung cancer. This specimen consisted of PBMCs, obtained at surgery. The CDR3: CASSPDRGRSGTGELFF. The nucleotide sequence is given as TGTGCCAGCAGCCCGGACAGGGGGCGATCTGGGACCGGGGAGCTGTTTTTT.